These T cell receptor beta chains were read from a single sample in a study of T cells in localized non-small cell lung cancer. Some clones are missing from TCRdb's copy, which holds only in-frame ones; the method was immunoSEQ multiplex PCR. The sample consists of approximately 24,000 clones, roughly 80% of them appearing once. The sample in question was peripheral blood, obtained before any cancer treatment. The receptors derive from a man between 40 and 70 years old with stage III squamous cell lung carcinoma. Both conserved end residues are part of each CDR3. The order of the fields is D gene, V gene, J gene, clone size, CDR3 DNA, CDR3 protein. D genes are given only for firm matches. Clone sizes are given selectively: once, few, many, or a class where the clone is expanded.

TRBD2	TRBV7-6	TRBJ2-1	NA	TGTGCCAGCAGCATTAGGCCCGGGGGCGGGAGGGACAATGAGCAGTTCTTC	CASSIRPGGGRDNEQFF
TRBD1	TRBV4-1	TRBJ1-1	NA	TGCGCCAGCAGCCATGGACAGGGTAGCCTCCCGAACACTGAAGCTTTCTTT	CASSHGQGSLPNTEAFF
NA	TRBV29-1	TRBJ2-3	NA	TGCAGCGCCGTTGGGGCTAACCCTAGCACAGATACGCAGTATTTT	CSAVGANPSTDTQYF
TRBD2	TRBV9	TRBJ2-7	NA	TGTGCCAGCAGCGGGCCTAGCGGTGCAGGGCAGTACTTC	CASSGPSGAGQYF
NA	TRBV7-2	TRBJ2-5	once	TGTGCCAGCAGCCAAAGATTACAGGGTCCCCTGTTGGAGACCCAGTACTTC	CASSQRLQGPLLETQYF
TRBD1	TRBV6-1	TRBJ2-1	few	TGTGCCAGCATAGGACAGGCTCTAAGGGAGCAGTTCTTC	CASIGQALREQFF
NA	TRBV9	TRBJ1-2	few	TGTGCCAGCAGCGCCCGGGCGAGGGGCTACACCTTC	CASSARARGYTF
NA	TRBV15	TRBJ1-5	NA	TGTGCCACCAGCAGTCAACGGGTTAGCAATCAGCCCCAGCATTTT	CATSSQRVSNQPQHF
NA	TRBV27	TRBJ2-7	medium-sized	TGTGCCAGCAGTTTATCACTCGGCGGATACGAGCAGTACTTC	CASSLSLGGYEQYF
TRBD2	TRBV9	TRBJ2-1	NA	TGTGCCAGCAGCGAGATAGCGGGCCAGCAGTTCTTC	CASSEIAGQQFF
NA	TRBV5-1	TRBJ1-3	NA	TGCGCCAGCAGCTTGGCAGGACTTGGAAACACCATATATTTT	CASSLAGLGNTIYF
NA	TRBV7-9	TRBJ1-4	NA	TGTGCCAGCAGCCCGGGTGAGGGGACGGAAAAACTGTTTTTT	CASSPGEGTEKLFF
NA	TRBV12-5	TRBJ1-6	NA	TGTGCTAGTGCCCTCTCGAGCTCCTATAATTCACCCCTCCACTTT	CASALSSSYNSPLHF
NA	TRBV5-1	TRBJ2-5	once	TGCGCCAGCAGCTCAGACAGCGGAATCCGAACGGAGACCCAGTACTTC	CASSSDSGIRTETQYF
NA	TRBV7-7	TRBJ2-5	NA	TGTGCTAGCAGTCTAGGGGACGGGGGGACCCAGTACTTC	CASSLGDGGTQYF
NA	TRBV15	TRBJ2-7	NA	TGTGCCACCAGCAGAGAGTCTGGGAGTTACGAGCAGTACTTC	CATSRESGSYEQYF
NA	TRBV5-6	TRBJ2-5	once	TGTGCCAGCAGCTGGGGGGCACAGCAAGAGACCCAGTACTTC	CASSWGAQQETQYF
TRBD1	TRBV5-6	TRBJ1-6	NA	TGTGCCAGCAGGTTCAGGGGGCCTTCACCCCTCCACTTT	CASRFRGPSPLHF
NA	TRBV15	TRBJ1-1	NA	TGTGCCGTACGCGAGGGACCCTTGAACACTGAAGCTTTCTTT	CAVREGPLNTEAFF
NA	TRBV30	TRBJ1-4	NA	TGTGCCTGGAGTTCTGGTGCTGATGAAAAACTGTTTTTT	CAWSSGADEKLFF
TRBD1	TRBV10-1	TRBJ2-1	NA	TGCGCCAGCAGTGATACACAGGGGGCCTACAATGAGCAGTTCTTC	CASSDTQGAYNEQFF
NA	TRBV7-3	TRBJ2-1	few	TGTGCCAGCAGCTTAGAGGGAAACTACAATGAGCAGTTCTTC	CASSLEGNYNEQFF
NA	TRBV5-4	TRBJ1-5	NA	TGTGCCAGCAGCTTGGAACAGTTCGGCCCCCAGCATTTT	CASSLEQFGPQHF
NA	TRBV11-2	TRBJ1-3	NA	TGTGCCAGCCACCCCCGAGCCTTGGACACCATATATTTT	CASHPRALDTIYF
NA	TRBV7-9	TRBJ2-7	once	TGTGCCAGCAGCTTGGGCGACTACGAGCAGTACTTC	CASSLGDYEQYF
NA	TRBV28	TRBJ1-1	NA	TGTGCCAGCAGGGCCCTACTTCGGGGGGAGCTGAACACTGAAGCTTTCTTT	CASRALLRGELNTEAFF
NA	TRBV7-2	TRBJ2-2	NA	TGTGCCAGCAGACCACTGAACACCGGGGAGCTGTTTTTT	CASRPLNTGELFF
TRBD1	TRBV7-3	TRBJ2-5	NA	TGTGCCAGCAGCTTAAGGACAGGACCGTCGGAGACCCAGTACTTC	CASSLRTGPSETQYF
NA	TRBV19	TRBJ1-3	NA	TGTGCCAGTAACCCGGGACCCCAAAACACCATATATTTT	CASNPGPQNTIYF
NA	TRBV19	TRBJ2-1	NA	TGTGCCAGTAGTATCGTGGGGGGAGATGAGCAGTTCTTC	CASSIVGGDEQFF
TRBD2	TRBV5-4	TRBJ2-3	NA	TGTGCCAGCAGTCCAGGACTAGCGGCAGATACGCAGTATTTT	CASSPGLAADTQYF
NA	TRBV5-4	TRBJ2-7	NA	TGTGCCAGCAGCCCCTCCGGCAGGGGGGCCTACGAGCAGTACTTC	CASSPSGRGAYEQYF
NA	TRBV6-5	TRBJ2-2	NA	TGTGCCAGCAGTTACGCCGGGACACCCCCCACCGGGGAGCTGTTTTTT	CASSYAGTPPTGELFF
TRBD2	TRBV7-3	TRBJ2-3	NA	TGTGCCAGCAGCTTTAGCGGGATGGGCACAGATACGCAGTATTTT	CASSFSGMGTDTQYF
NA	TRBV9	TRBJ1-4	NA	TGTGCCAGCAGCGCAACAACTGCAACTAATGAAAAACTGTTTTTT	CASSATTATNEKLFF
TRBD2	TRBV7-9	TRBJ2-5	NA	TGTGCCAGCAGCTTCGCGGGGGGAGGGGAGACCCAGTACTTC	CASSFAGGGETQYF
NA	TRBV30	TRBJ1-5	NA	TGTGCCTGGAGTGTCGGAACCGGAAGGCAGCATTTT	CAWSVGTGRQHF
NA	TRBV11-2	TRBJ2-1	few	TGTGCCAGCAGCTTAGTAAAGGAGCAGTTCTTC	CASSLVKEQFF
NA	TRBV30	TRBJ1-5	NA	TGTGCCTGGAGCGCCCCCGGGCCTTGGGAACAGCCCCAGCATTTT	CAWSAPGPWEQPQHF
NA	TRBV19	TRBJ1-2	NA	TGTGCCAGTAACCTAGTGGGTTTTAACTATGGCTACACCTTC	CASNLVGFNYGYTF
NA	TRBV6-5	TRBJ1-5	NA	TGTGCCAGCAGTTCGAGGGCAGGGAATCAGCCCCAGCATTTT	CASSSRAGNQPQHF
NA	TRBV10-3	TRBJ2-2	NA	TGTGCCATCAGTACAGGCACTGGGGAGCTGTTTTTT	CAISTGTGELFF
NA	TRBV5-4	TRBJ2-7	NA	TGTGCCAGCAGCTTGGCTTCCGGAATCGAGCAGTACTTC	CASSLASGIEQYF
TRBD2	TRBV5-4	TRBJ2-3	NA	TGTGCCAGCAGCGACCGGACTAGCGGGAGAGCAGATACGCAGTATTTT	CASSDRTSGRADTQYF
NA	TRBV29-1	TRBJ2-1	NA	TGCAGCGCCCAGATCGGATACAATGAGCAGTTCTTC	CSAQIGYNEQFF
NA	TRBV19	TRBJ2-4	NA	TGTGCCAGTAGTATTCCGGGGTTAGCCAAAAACATTCAGTACTTC	CASSIPGLAKNIQYF
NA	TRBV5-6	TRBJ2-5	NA	TGTGCCAGCAGGCTACAGGGTAGGGTAGGAGAGACCCAGTACTTC	CASRLQGRVGETQYF
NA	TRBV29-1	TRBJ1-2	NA	TGCAGCGTTGAAATTTTAGGGGGCTACACCTTC	CSVEILGGYTF
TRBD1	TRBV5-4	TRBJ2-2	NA	TGTGCCAGCAGCCAGAACAGGGGCAGTAGTACCGGGGAGCTGTTTTTT	CASSQNRGSSTGELFF
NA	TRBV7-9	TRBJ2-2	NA	TGTGCCAGCGAGCTCGGGGAGCTGTTTTTT	CASELGELFF
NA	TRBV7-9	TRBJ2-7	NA	TGTGCCAGCAGCTCCAGTGGGTACGAGCAGTACTTC	CASSSSGYEQYF
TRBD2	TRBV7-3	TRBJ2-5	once	TGTGCCAGCAGCCGCGTAGGGACTAGAGGTGGAGGGCAAGAGACCCAGTACTTC	CASSRVGTRGGGQETQYF
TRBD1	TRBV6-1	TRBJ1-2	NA	TGTGCCAGCAGTGAAGCGCCGGCAGGGGACAGGTATGGCTACACCTTC	CASSEAPAGDRYGYTF
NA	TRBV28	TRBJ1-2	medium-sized	TGTGCCAGCAGTCCCCAGGGGCCGCAGCGCTACGGCTACACCTTC	CASSPQGPQRYGYTF
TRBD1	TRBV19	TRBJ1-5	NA	TGTGCCAGCAGACAGGGGAATCAGCCCCAGCATTTT	CASRQGNQPQHF
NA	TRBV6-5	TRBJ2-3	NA	TGTGCCAGCAGTTACAGCAGCACAGATACGCAGTATTTT	CASSYSSTDTQYF
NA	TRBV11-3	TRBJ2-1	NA	TGTGCCAGCAGCTCGGGACCCAACAATGAGCAGTTCTTC	CASSSGPNNEQFF
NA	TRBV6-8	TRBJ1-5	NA	TGTGCCAGCAGTTGGGGCAGCAACAATCAGCCCCAGCATTTT	CASSWGSNNQPQHF